This TCR beta chain appears in the sequencing data of a study of blood T cells in healthy people across ages. Findings and limits, study-wide: Changes seen in expanded clonotypes were possibly confounded by donor CMV status left unknown.

Trimming shortened V by 3 bases and J by 6 bases, and 20 bases separated the two germline ends. This CDR3 spans 17 amino acids. Germline V gene lookup returns CDR1 SNHLY and CDR2 FYNNEI. On this clonotype: The antigen remains undetermined.

Together with a sample-barcoded 5' primer, a J-beta primer mix was included in a second PCR lasting roughly 6 to 12 cycles. Template switching added a 12-random-nucleotide identifier to every cDNA molecule. Sequencing recovered at least 2.5 million CDR3-containing paired-end reads from each sample. TCRdb independently ran MiXCR on the 5' RACE reads; one entry per CDR3 protein. The table lists 2 million or so distinct CDR3 sequences, around 50% of them singletons, with 2.1% in the top ten. The TCR originated in a woman aged 40 to 50 in good health. Sequencing input: blood. The V call is TRBV2, the J call TRBJ2-2; TRBD2 might be the D (6 bases). CDR3 amino acids: CASSEAKVLASPGELFF. The CDR3, as DNA: TGTGCCAGCAGTGAGGCAAAGGTTCTAGCGTCGCCCGGGGAGCTGTTTTTT.